The clone carrying this TCR beta chain was detected a few times. A second PCR, run for about 6 to 11 cycles, used a sample-barcoded 5' primer plus a J-beta primer mix. MiXCR, run by TCRdb on the 5' RACE reads, gives a single entry per CDR3 protein. Of some 730,000 distinct CDR3 sequences detected, 22% appear once; the ten largest clones hold approximately 20%. The CDR3 length is 15 residues. The V end lost 4 bases, the J end lost 1 base, and 16 bases lay between the germline ends. CDR1 DFQATT and CDR2 SNEGSKA come from the germline V gene (reference sequence). This specimen belongs to a study of blood T cells in healthy people across ages. There were healthy Caucasian individuals from Russia, aged 6 to 90, serving as donors.

The chain uses TRBV20-1 and TRBJ1-1; D possibly corresponds to TRBD1 (5 bases). This clonotype originated in a man aged 65 to 79 in good health. Sequenced sample: blood. CDR3 DNA sequence: TGCAGTGCTACAGGGTTTGTCGGGAGGAACACTGAAGCTTTCTTT. As protein: CSATGFVGRNTEAFF.